These 11 T cell receptor beta chains were sequenced from one sample in a study of blood T cell repertoires in COVID-19. The assay was immunoSEQ multiplex PCR, and TCRdb's table has in-frame clones only and misses some. The sample has some 31,000 clones, about nine tenths seen once. Sequencing was done on a sample of peripheral blood. All receptors come from a man in his 70s with active or convalescent COVID-19.

This chain joins TRBV6-5 and TRBJ2-3; 10 positions match TRBD2. CDR3 length equals 15 residues. Germline V gene data show CDR1 as MNHEY and CDR2 as SVGAGI. V gave up 8 bases and J gave up 2 bases; unmatched junction bases: 7. CDR3 sequence: CASWASGRVTDTQYF. The CDR3 nucleotides read TGTGCCAGCTGGGCTAGCGGGAGAGTCACAGATACGCAGTATTTT.

This chain uses TRBV2 with TRBJ2-2; unclear D gene. The ends were cut back, 2 bases at V and 3 bases at J, with 7 bases in the middle. The CDR3 totals 14 residues. Germline-derived CDR1 and CDR2 are SNHLY and FYNNEI. This CDR3 reads CASSEIRDTGELFF. The CDR3 region has the DNA TGTGCCAGCAGTGAAATTCGGGACACCGGGGAGCTGTTTTTT.

The rearrangement uses TRBV18 and TRBJ2-1, with D perhaps matching TRBD2 (6 bases). CDR1 and CDR2 (germline): KGHSH, LQKENI. Trimming stripped 6 bases from V and 1 base from J, with 16 bases between. The CDR3 has 16 amino acids. CDR3 DNA: TGTGCCAGCTCTCGTCCCGGAGGGGCTTCCTACAATGAGCAGTTCTTC. The encoded protein is CASSRPGGASYNEQFF.

This chain connects TRBV12-3 or TRBV12-4 to TRBJ2-2; 7 bases line up with TRBD2. Germline trimming cut 3 bases from V and 9 bases from J; bases unmatched to any gene: 4. CDR3 length equals 13 residues. This chain's CDR3 is CASSLTGRRELFF. The CDR3 coding sequence is TGTGCCAGCAGTTTGACCGGGAGGAGGGAGCTGTTTTTT.

V and J are TRBV7-9 and TRBJ1-1, with 8 bases aligning to TRBD1. From germline, CDR1 is SEHNR and CDR2 FQNEAQ (reference sequence). There are 14 residues in the CDR3. With 5 bases clipped from V and 4 bases from J, the junction kept 6 bases outside the gene matches. CDR3 protein: CASSTTGAFTEAFF. For the CDR3, the DNA is TGTGCCAGCAGCACGACAGGGGCCTTCACTGAAGCTTTCTTT.

The CDR3 DNA reads as TGTGCCAGCAGCGAGACGGGACTAGCGGGAGGGGGTGAGCAGTTCTTC. Encoded protein: CASSETGLAGGGEQFF. The chain is built from TRBV9 and TRBJ2-1; 16 bases are shared with TRBD2. V gave up 3 bases and J gave up 9 bases; unmatched junction bases: 6. The CDR3 runs 16 residues. CDR1 SGDLS and CDR2 YYNGEE come from the germline V gene.

V is TRBV10-3 and J is TRBJ2-1; 9 bases match TRBD1. The germline V gene encodes CDR1 ENHRY and CDR2 SYGVKD. The CDR3 covers 14 residues. J was trimmed by 3 bases and V by 7 bases; bases with no gene match: 4. CDR3 amino acids: CAIIRTGDYNEQFF. As DNA, the CDR3 is TGTGCCATCATCCGGACAGGGGACTACAATGAGCAGTTCTTC.

This clone was detected only a few times. The CDR3 protein is CASSSRGGSNTGELFF. The CDR3 region has the DNA TGTGCCAGCAGCTCCCGAGGCGGGAGCAACACCGGGGAGCTGTTTTTT. The V call is TRBV7-3, the J call TRBJ2-2, with 7 positions matching TRBD2. Germline V CDR1 and CDR2: SGHTA, FQGTGA. V dropped 4 bases and J dropped 2; count of bases not matched to a gene: 7. This CDR3 has 16 residues.

This chain uses TRBV29-1 with TRBJ2-2, with TRBD1 matching 7 bases. With 4 bases clipped from V and 1 base from J, the junction kept 6 bases outside the gene matches. Germline V lookup: CDR1 SQVTM, CDR2 ANQGSEA. This CDR3 comprises 15 residues. The CDR3 region is CSVATGAVNTGELFF. CDR3 sequence (DNA): TGCAGCGTTGCCACAGGGGCCGTGAACACCGGGGAGCTGTTTTTT.

For the CDR3, the DNA is TGTGCCAGCAGAACAGGCCGGCACTATGGCTACACCTTC. Translating gives CASRTGRHYGYTF. The gene calls are TRBV28 and TRBJ1-2; D may be TRBD1 (5 bases). V was clipped by 6 bases and J by 3 bases, with 11 bases between them. CDR3 length equals 13 residues. In germline, CDR1 is MDHEN, CDR2 SYDVKM.

V usage is TRBV5-1 and J usage is TRBJ2-1; TRBD2 matches at 9 bases. Trimming at V came to 3 bases and at J to 4 bases, leaving 5 bases not matched to a gene. The CDR3 spans 15 residues. Germline loops: CDR1 SGHRS, CDR2 YFSETQ. CDR3 in amino acids: CASSYLAGDYNEQFF. CDR3 nucleotides: TGCGCCAGCAGCTACTTAGCGGGGGATTACAATGAGCAGTTCTTC.